These 8 T cell receptor beta chains were all obtained from the same sample, sequenced in a study of cytomegalovirus exposure and HLA in healthy donors. The PCR had 60 Vbeta and 13 Jbeta primers. Clones were read by immunoSEQ multiplex PCR, and TCRdb kept only the in-frame ones, dropping some. The sample shows 150,000 to 250,000 clones, more than 65% of them seen only once. Sample: PBMCs. All receptors come from a girl aged 5-17 years in good health and CMV-seropositive.

V gene TRBV4-2 combines with J gene TRBJ2-7; the match to TRBD2 covers 9 bases. Germline-derived CDR1 and CDR2 are LGHNA and YNFKEQ. With 5 bases clipped from V and 3 bases from J, the junction kept 11 bases outside the gene matches. The CDR3 loop spans 16 amino acids. CDR3 residues: CASSSPGGGAFYEQYF. CDR3 DNA sequence: TGTGCCAGCAGCTCACCCGGCGGGGGGGCATTCTACGAGCAGTACTTC.

The chain employs TRBV4-1 and TRBJ2-6, with a possible D match to TRBD1 (6 bases). Trimming left V 1 base short and J 5 bases short, with 15 bases between. The germline V gene encodes CDR1 MGHRA and CDR2 YSYEKL. This CDR3 spans 17 amino acids. Here the CDR3 DNA reads TGCGCCAGCAGCCAAGTTGGCCAGGGGTCGAGGGCCAACGTCCTGACTTTC. Translation gives CASSQVGQGSRANVLTF.

This sequence joins TRBV7-2 and TRBJ2-1, with D perhaps matching TRBD2 (6 bases). The CDR3 runs to 16 residues. Trimming pared 2 bases from V and 4 bases from J, leaving 15 bases between. Germline CDR1 is SGHTA and CDR2 is FQGNSA. CDR3 residues: CASSLLGLGGYNEQFF. CDR3 sequence (DNA): TGTGCCAGCAGCTTATTGGGGTTGGGGGGATACAATGAGCAGTTCTTC.

The chain joins TRBV27 to TRBJ1-1; D unclear. The CDR3 length is 13 residues. Trimming cost V 2 bases and J 7 bases, with 11 bases left between them. The germline V gene encodes CDR1 MNHEY and CDR2 SMNVEV (reference sequence). CDR3 sequence: CASSLGPKGEAFF. CDR3 DNA sequence: TGTGCCAGCAGTTTAGGGCCTAAAGGTGAAGCTTTCTTT.

The chain joins TRBV4-3 to TRBJ2-7; D perhaps matches TRBD1 (6 bases). The length of the CDR3 is 16 residues. V shed 1 base and J shed 4 bases, with 17 bases lying between them. Germline CDR1 reads LGHNA; CDR2 reads YSLEER. This CDR3 is CASSQGSGAYPYEQYF. The CDR3 coding sequence is TGCGCCAGCAGCCAAGGTTCAGGGGCTTATCCGTACGAGCAGTACTTC.

The V and J genes are TRBV6-5 and TRBJ2-5, with D tentatively TRBD1 (5 bases). Per germline, CDR1 MNHEY and CDR2 SVGAGI. The V gene lost 0 bases and the J gene lost 2 bases, with 10 bases spanning the gap. The CDR3 totals 15 residues. CDR3 sequence reads: CASSYSDKPQETQYF. CDR3 DNA: TGTGCCAGCAGTTACTCGGACAAGCCTCAAGAGACCCAGTACTTC.

V gene TRBV7-2 combines with J gene TRBJ2-3; possibly TRBD2 for D (6 bases). Germline CDR1 is SGHTA and CDR2 is FQGNSA. Deletions cut 0 bases from V and 4 bases from J, with 11 bases between. This CDR3 comprises 15 residues. The CDR3 protein is CASSLATREADTQYF. CDR3 sequence (DNA): TGTGCCAGCAGCTTAGCGACTAGAGAGGCAGATACGCAGTATTTT.

The chain is built from TRBV4-2 and TRBJ2-5, with D perhaps TRBD2 (7 bases). The CDR3 is made up of 14 amino acids. V gave up 5 bases and J gave up 3 bases, with 13 bases separating them. The V gene's germline CDR1 is LGHNA and CDR2 YNFKEQ. CDR3 DNA sequence: TGTGCCAGCAGCAGGGGAGGGACAAAAGAGACCCAGTACTTC. Translation: CASSRGGTKETQYF.